This T cell receptor beta chain emerged from a study of T-cell memory formation after mild COVID-19 (dated by TCRdb to the early 2020s). Background for the entire study: TCR sequence clusters from the two donors were found to be largely donor specific. T-cell clones expanding and contracting after mild COVID-19 in a couple of donors were tracked by longitudinal TCRalpha and TCRbeta repertoire sequencing. Two young, previously healthy adult volunteers, one female and one male, were included in the cohort.

Ficoll-Paque density gradient centrifugation was used to isolate PBMCs. CDR1 and CDR2 are drawn from the germline V gene: MDHEN, SYDVKM. Ends trimmed: V by 3 bases, J by 1 base; bases unmatched to a gene: 4. CDR3 length: 15 amino acids, cysteine to phenylalanine. Only the CDR3 portion is preserved as DNA: 45 bases, with reading frame beginning at the first base. The instrument given in TCRdb is Illumina NovaSeq 6000. TCRalpha and TCRbeta cDNA libraries were constructed by 5'RACE with constant-segment primers, with sample barcodes and unique molecular identifiers being introduced. Trizol reagent was used to extract RNA from every sample. Libraries were amplified in two PCR steps, with a second sample barcode and Illumina TruSeq adapters added in the second step. Sequencing of the libraries was done on an Illumina NovaSeq, producing 2 x 150 bp paired-end reads. The authors' pipeline ran thus. The reads were demultiplexed and collapsed into UMI-guided consensus sequences using migec v1.2.7. Using mixcr v2.1.11, the UMI consensuses were aligned to TRA and TRB V and J templates and assembled into clonotypes. Clonotypes were classified as expanded or contracted when called significant by both edgeR and NoisET, with noise models trained on biological replicates. edgeR calls used a false discovery rate-adjusted p below 0.01 and a log2 fold-change threshold of 1. As an exploratory analysis of dynamics, PCA with hierarchical clustering was applied to max-normalized trajectories of the 1000 most abundant clonotypes. Each responding clone was given a CD4 or CD8 phenotype based on the CD4+ and CD8+ repertoires, which had been sequenced separately. TCRdb redid the processing of the public reads, applying fastp at Q25 and MiXCR, and retained in-frame beta chains. Rows matching on CDR3 protein sequence are summarized as one entry with the most common DNA and genes. TCRdb, rather than the study authors, made the V and J calls. The sample includes 200,000 to 250,000 distinct CDR3 sequences, with around 15% observed a single time. Together, the top ten hold around 3.8% of the sample.

This clonotype turned up a few times. Its binding antigen is unknown. No per-base quality is available; no much larger clone lies one base away. Summary of the overall study and its limitations: Only two mild cases were covered by the study, and larger cohorts that include severe cases with pre-infection samples were considered necessary. SARS-CoV-2 specificity of the second-wave clones peaking on day 37 was not confirmed. Balanced CD4/CD8 phenotypes were observed for clones contracting from day 15 to 85, whereas a bias towards CD4+ was observed for a second wave of clones expanding from day 15 to 37. The detection of some responding clones in pre-infection memory suggests that pre-existing cross-reactive memory T cells joined the SARS-CoV-2 response. Contracting CD4+ clones turned up mainly in the CM and EM memory subsets, whereas EMRA was where CD8+ clones were enriched.

Rearrangement joined TRBV28 to TRBJ1-1; 8 bases in between match TRBD1. This clonotype originated in a man aged 18 to 29 who had mild COVID-19 (a few samples of this study predate the infection). The sample titles of this study are shuffled in the database, so cell type and time point are left out; the donor was told from shared clones. The sample was PBMCs or a T cell subset sorted from them (not recorded which). The CDR3 protein is CASSLPGTGNTEAFF. The DNA reads as follows: TGTGCCAGCAGTTTGCCCGGGACAGGGAACACTGAAGCTTTCTTT. With the portions outside the CDR3 filled from the reference TRBV28 and TRBJ1-1 genes, the complete variable region becomes DVKVTQSSRYLVKRTGEKVFLECVQDMDHENMFWYRQDPGLGLRLIYFSYDVKMKEKGDIPEGYSVSREKKERFSLILESASTNQTSMYLCASSLPGTGNTEAFFGQGTRLTVV.